Reported below is one T cell receptor beta chain. Its antigen remains unidentified. V lost 5 bases to trimming and J lost 1 base, with 14 bases between them. Germline V gene sequence: CDR1 SGHTA, CDR2 FQGNSA. This CDR3 is 16 amino acids long. The data are from a study of identifying expanded T cells in peripheral blood. Overall study results and limits: Clone count variance between approximately two-week samples rose with total template count. Around 1.2 clones differed between technical replicates, versus roughly 16 and 20 over time.

No infections or other immune events were documented during collection. Sequencing used immunoSEQ multiplex PCR; TCRdb keeps in-frame clones, though not all of them. The profile shows around 120,000 clones, 75% to 90% of them singletons. Sequences were obtained from blood. The V gene is TRBV7-2, the J gene TRBJ1-4; D is ambiguous. The source of this sequence is a person between 18 and 75 years old in good health. The CDR3 loop reads CASSLWGGLTNEKLFF. As DNA, the CDR3 is TGTGCCAGCAGCCTGTGGGGTGGTTTAACTAATGAAAAACTGTTTTTT.